This T cell receptor beta chain emerged from a study of T cell clonality in common variable immunodeficiency. Findings and limits, study-wide: Links between repertoire features and CVID complications were heterogeneity-limited.

The germline CDR1 and CDR2 sequences are KGHSH and LQKENI. The CDR3 sequence is 15 residues long. Worth noting for this clone: Its antigen is still unknown. The sequence runs out 3 residues before the end of the CDR3; the remainder is reconstructed from the germline J gene.

Equal genomic DNA amounts from CVID and control samples were sequenced. The table came from immunoSEQ multiplex PCR; TCRdb's copy has only in-frame clones and leaves some out. The sample was found to contain about 52,000 clones, and every one recurs. Sequencing was performed on peripheral blood mononuclear cells. The J gene is TRBJ2-3, the V gene TRBV18; weak D call: TRBD2 (7 bases). This clonotype was obtained from a person between 18 and 75 years old in good health. Incomplete CDR3 DNA: TGTGCCAGCTCGGCCCTGACAGGCCCGCGGGAGACG. Translating gives CASSALTGPRET. The entire CDR3 protein is CASSALTGPRETQYF.